The 10 T cell receptor beta chains below all came from one sample that was sequenced in a study of early stage breast cancer tumors. Generated by immunoSEQ multiplex PCR, the TCRdb table keeps only in-frame clones and is missing some. The sample lists about 29,000 clones, 80% to 90% seen once, with about a tenth in the top ten. Sequencing input: blood. The receptors here all came from a person between 50 and 60 years old with breast cancer.

This clone was counted once. CDR3 coding DNA: TGTGCCAGCAGCCGAGGGACTAGCTCCCCCGGGGAGCTGTTTTTT. As protein: CASSRGTSSPGELFF. The J gene is TRBJ2-2, the V gene TRBV11-2, with TRBD2 matching over 9 bases. Germline assignment: CDR1 SGHAT and CDR2 FQNNGV. The CDR3 totals 15 residues. The V gene end was trimmed by 5 bases and the J gene end by 6 bases; junction bases not matched to a gene: 7.

In its sample, this clone was seen a few times. This chain joins TRBV5-1 and TRBJ1-6; 10 bases agree with TRBD1. The germline gives CDR1 SGHRS, CDR2 YFSETQ. J lost 9 bases, V lost 4 bases, and 1 base had no gene match. CDR3 length equals 13 residues. CDR3 bases: TGCGCCAGCAGCGACAGGGGGCTTTCACCCCTCCACTTT. Translated, it gives CASSDRGLSPLHF.

The V gene is TRBV5-6, the J gene TRBJ1-2; D is ambiguous. The germline gives CDR1 SGHDT, CDR2 YYEEEE. V was trimmed by 0 bases and J by 2 bases, leaving 5 bases between them. This CDR3 has 13 residues. The CDR3 loop is CASSLDKNYGYTF. CDR3 DNA: TGTGCCAGCAGCTTGGACAAGAACTATGGCTACACCTTC. Combining the CDR3 with reference TRBV5-6 and TRBJ1-2 gives the whole variable domain DAGVTQSPTHLIKTRGQQVTLRCSPKSGHDTVSWYQQALGQGPQFIFQYYEEEERQRGNFPDRFSGHQFPNYSSELNVNALLLGDSALYLCASSLDKNYGYTFGSGTRLTVV.

The genes are TRBV30 and TRBJ2-5; 7 bases line up with TRBD2. With V trimmed by 5 bases and J by 3 bases, 12 bases remained unmatched. CDR3 length equals 15 residues. Germline values: CDR1 GTSNPN, CDR2 SVGIG (reference sequence). The CDR3 DNA reads TGTGCCTGGGGGGTTGGCGGGAGCCGAAAAGAGACCCAGTACTTC. Encoded protein: CAWGVGGSRKETQYF.

This chain joins TRBV10-3 and TRBJ2-3; TRBD2 matches 9 bases. Trimming removed 6 bases from V and 0 bases from J; junction bases left unmatched: 7. From germline, CDR1 is ENHRY and CDR2 SYGVKD. The CDR3 has 16 residues. CDR3 DNA sequence: TGTGCCATCAGACCCAGCGGGGGGCATAGCACAGATACGCAGTATTTT. Protein sequence: CAIRPSGGHSTDTQYF.

V and J are TRBV5-1 and TRBJ1-4, with 7 bases fitting TRBD1. The ends lost 5 bases at V and 6 bases at J; junction bases unmatched: 7. From germline, CDR1 is SGHRS and CDR2 YFSETQ. The CDR3 is 14 amino acids. The CDR3 DNA sequence: TGCGCCAGCAGTCAAGGGACAGCCGATGAAAAACTGTTTTTT. It is translated as CASSQGTADEKLFF.

The V call is TRBV10-3, the J call TRBJ2-7; D perhaps matches TRBD2 (6 bases). The CDR3 loop spans 12 amino acids. Per the germline V gene, CDR1 is ENHRY and CDR2 is SYGVKD. V lost 10 bases and J lost 5, with 15 bases in between. CDR3 DNA: TGTGCCACCGGTAGCGGAAGGCACGAGCAGTACTTC. This encodes CATGSGRHEQYF.

The chain combines TRBV5-1 with TRBJ1-1; D perhaps matches TRBD1 (5 bases). CDR3 length: 14 amino acids. V dropped 2 bases and J dropped 6 bases, with 14 bases sitting between them. Germline V CDR1 and CDR2: SGHRS, YFSETQ. CDR3 region: CASSLTGGVPEAFF. In DNA, the CDR3 is TGCGCCAGCAGCTTAACGGGGGGAGTTCCTGAAGCTTTCTTT.

The CDR3 DNA sequence: TGCGCCAGCAGCTCCGGGGGGACAGGGGGCAGGGAAAAACTGTTTTTT. Translated, it gives CASSSGGTGGREKLFF. The rearrangement joins TRBV5-1 to TRBJ1-4, with 12 bases lining up with TRBD1. The CDR3 has 16 residues. With V trimmed by 3 bases and J by 8 bases, 8 bases remained unmatched. Per germline, CDR1 SGHRS and CDR2 YFSETQ.

This clone was observed once. The genes are TRBV5-5 and TRBJ2-1, with no clear D. CDR3 length equals 13 residues. The V gene's germline CDR1 is SGHKS and CDR2 YYEKEE (reference sequence). Trimming removed 0 bases at V and 6 bases at J, with 7 bases between. The CDR3 DNA reads as TGTGCCAGCAGCTTGGTAGTAGCCAATGAGCAGTTCTTC. Its translation: CASSLVVANEQFF.